This T cell receptor beta chain derives from a study of blood T cell repertoires in COVID-19. Whole-study context: Researchers got acute and convalescent COVID-19 samples from the United States, Italy and Spain.

Under the authors' procedure: Amplification of reference gene primers was used by the study to estimate nucleated cell counts. The repertoire was sequenced with immunoSEQ multiplex PCR; TCRdb's copy has only in-frame clones and lacks some. That table is the source of V, J and clone size, and D and trimming were worked out from the DNA. The table lists approximately 460,000 clones, nearly 90% of them singletons. The sample was peripheral blood. The TCR was taken from a man between 18 and 29 years old with COVID-19, enrolled during active disease.

The CDR3 region has the DNA TGTGCCAGCAGTGAAACAGGCAGTTATCAGCCCCAGCATTTT. This gives the protein CASSETGSYQPQHF. The V call is TRBV2, the J call TRBJ1-5, with D perhaps matching TRBD1 (5 bases). This CDR3 is 14 amino acids long. Trimming removed 2 bases at V and 5 bases at J, with 10 bases between. Germline CDR1 reads SNHLY; CDR2 reads FYNNEI.